Described below is a single TCR beta chain sequence and its context. These data come from a study of T cells in localized non-small cell lung cancer. Measured with immunoSEQ multiplex PCR; TCRdb has only the in-frame clones, and not every one. The table records some 21,000 clones, 90% of them present only once. CDR3 length: 14 residues. V was cut by 3 bases and J by 4 bases, with 10 bases left in between. Germline V lookup: CDR1 LNHDA, CDR2 SQIVND (reference sequence). This sample comprised peripheral blood, obtained before any cancer treatment. The receptor comes from a woman aged 35 to 70 with stage I lung adenocarcinoma. The J gene is TRBJ2-4, the V gene TRBV19, with a weak D call TRBD2 (5 bases). The CDR3, as DNA: TGTGCCAGTAGTATTCTAGCCGGAAAAAACATTCAGTACTTC. Translation gives CASSILAGKNIQYF.